The rows below give T cell receptor beta chains drawn from one sample of a study of blood T cells in healthy people across ages. From the 5' RACE reads, TCRdb called clonotypes with MiXCR, one entry per CDR3 protein. Of over 600,000 distinct CDR3 sequences in the sample, approximately 21% were seen once. Sequencing was done on a sample of blood. Receptor source: a man between 70 and 80 years old in good health. Each CDR3 is given with its conserved first and last residue.

V gene,CDR3 protein
TRBV12-3/TRBV12-4,CASGVVGGSPLHF
TRBV10-3,CAISESYSNQPQHF
TRBV3-1,CASSQDQQNEQFF
TRBV21-1,CASSKEGTSGHNEQFF
TRBV10-3,CAISLGRTEETQYF
TRBV9,CASSVEDGRAGTDTQYF
TRBV20-1,CSARDLRELSYEQYF
TRBV9,CASSSQGLAVNTGELFF
TRBV20-1,CSARGTGSGNEQFF
TRBV5-1,CASSLKGYGETQYF
TRBV20-1,CSAQGTSGGGSLTDTQYF
TRBV29-1,CSVLAGGINEQFF
TRBV5-1,CASSLAGVNEKLFF
TRBV20-1,CSASRGEQYF
TRBV29-1,CSVELTGGGEKLFF
TRBV15,CATSRDPDRGYSPLHF
TRBV3-1,CASSQGSGRGTDTQYF
TRBV4-3,CASSPGLAGAVDTQYF
TRBV29-1,CSVVDRTEAFF
TRBV14,CASSQRVAGVGELFF
TRBV5-1,CASSLEGSKGETQYF
TRBV6-1,CASSEGQGRTDTQYF
TRBV24-1,CATSSTGELFF
TRBV29-1,CSAQFGGSGANVLTF
TRBV6-6,CASTLQAGSSYEQYF
TRBV18,CASSPDQGRVGTQYF
TRBV2,CASSMDLSTGPETQYF
TRBV5-1,CASSFGTTLYEQYF
TRBV3-1,CASSPSGQGGADTQYF
TRBV28,CASRRLAGANTQYF
TRBV7-2,CASSLAALAGYYEQYF
TRBV3-1,CASSQLTGEQYF
TRBV6-5,CASRSPGPYEQYF
TRBV10-2,CASSDPRGRGDGYTF
TRBV20-1,CSASPTDPGGETQYF
TRBV4-1,CASSQFSPAGVALYNEQFF
TRBV5-5,CASSLAAASGANVLTF
TRBV6-5,CASRLPTGAYNEQFF
TRBV6-5,CASSYGVAFQETQYF
TRBV5-5,CASSLGAGRNQETQYF
TRBV2,CASSDGRTGELFF
TRBV20-1,CSAKAVGQGQETQYF